Listed below are T cell receptor beta chains from one sample, sequenced in a study of T-cell reconstitution after alpha-beta-depleted transplantation in children. TCRdb redid the calling of the PCR reads with MiXCR, one entry per CDR3 protein. The data show about 500,000 distinct CDR3 sequences, with 30% to 35% seen just once and 2% to 3% held by the top ten. Sequencing was performed on PBMCs from the stem cell graft donor, taken from the stem cell graft. The receptors were sampled from a human donor who donated a stem cell graft to a child with aplastic anemia. The CDR3 runs from the conserved cysteine through the conserved F or W. The order of the fields is V gene, clone size, D gene, J gene, CDR3 protein, CDR3 DNA. The D gene is left open where the match is weak. Where a row states a size, it is once, few, many or the class of an expanded clone; other rows omit it.

TRBV5-1	-	-	TRBJ2-3	CASKSTGSTDTQYF	TGCGCCAGCAAGTCAACCGGGAGCACAGATACGCAGTATTTT
TRBV5-5	-	-	TRBJ1-1	CASSLGGSSNTEAFF	TGTGCCAGCAGCTTGGGTGGGTCTTCCAACACTGAAGCTTTCTTT
TRBV5-1	few	-	TRBJ1-2	CASSPDTIYGYTF	TGCGCCAGCAGCCCTGACACTATCTATGGCTACACCTTC
TRBV3-1	few	-	TRBJ2-2	CASSQLSVAVQRGTGELFF	TGTGCCAGCAGCCAATTGTCGGTAGCGGTCCAACGAGGCACCGGGGAGCTGTTTTTT
TRBV7-2	-	-	TRBJ2-3	CASSLVRPARSDTQYF	TGTGCCAGCAGCTTAGTTAGGCCAGCACGGTCAGATACGCAGTATTTT
TRBV29-1	-	-	TRBJ1-3	CSVGGNSGNTIYF	TGCAGCGTTGGAGGCAACTCTGGAAACACCATATATTTT
TRBV9	-	TRBD2	TRBJ2-3	CASSDRDYNTDTQYF	TGTGCCAGCAGCGACCGGGACTATAACACAGATACGCAGTATTTT
TRBV20-1	-	-	TRBJ1-1	CSARVSTISATEAFF	TGCAGTGCTAGAGTTTCGACTATTTCCGCCACTGAAGCTTTCTTT
TRBV20-1	-	TRBD2	TRBJ2-3	CSARRGSGRRTDTQYF	TGCAGTGCTAGACGGGGTAGCGGGAGGCGAACAGATACGCAGTATTTT
TRBV6-1	-	-	TRBJ2-5	CASTRGWASGGQETQYF	TGTGCCAGCACCAGGGGGTGGGCATCGGGGGGCCAAGAGACCCAGTACTTC
TRBV5-6	once	-	TRBJ2-6	CASSLGTTGGGANVLTF	TGTGCCAGCAGCTTGGGTACCACAGGTGGAGGGGCTAACGTCCTGACTTTC
TRBV9	few	-	TRBJ2-5	CASSARPGRSQETQYF	TGTGCCAGCAGCGCCCGCCCGGGCCGGAGCCAAGAGACCCAGTACTTC
TRBV20-1	-	-	TRBJ2-7	CSASLPSAAEQYF	TGCAGTGCTAGTTTGCCTAGCGCCGCCGAGCAGTACTTC
TRBV20-1	few	TRBD1	TRBJ1-2	CSASPGSGQGNYGYTF	TGCAGTGCTAGTCCCGGGTCGGGACAGGGGAACTATGGCTACACCTTC
TRBV11-2	-	-	TRBJ2-3	CASSLLGHSTDTQYF	TGTGCCAGCAGCCTACTCGGCCATAGCACAGATACGCAGTATTTT
TRBV20-1	-	TRBD1	TRBJ1-2	CSAADRGASYGYTF	TGCAGTGCGGCGGACAGGGGAGCTTCCTATGGCTACACCTTC
TRBV4-3	-	-	TRBJ1-3	CASSQGRGGSGNTIYF	TGCGCCAGCAGCCAAGGCCGGGGGGGCTCTGGAAACACCATATATTTT
TRBV25-1	-	-	TRBJ2-1	CASSEYLYDNEQFF	TGTGCCAGCAGTGAATACCTCTACGACAATGAGCAGTTCTTC
TRBV24-1	-	-	TRBJ1-1	CATSDTRQTNTEAFF	TGTGCCACCAGTGATACAAGACAGACGAACACTGAAGCTTTCTTT
TRBV19	-	TRBD1	TRBJ1-5	CASSMTTGLGDSNQPQHF	TGTGCCAGTAGTATGACGACAGGGCTGGGGGATAGCAATCAGCCCCAGCATTTT
TRBV7-2	-	-	TRBJ1-5	CASSLGSRLSNQPQHF	TGTGCCAGCAGCTTGGGGAGCAGGCTTAGCAATCAGCCCCAGCATTTT
TRBV7-2	many	TRBD1	TRBJ2-5	CASRGQVETQYF	TGTGCCAGCAGGGGACAGGTGGAGACCCAGTACTTC
TRBV20-1	few	TRBD2	TRBJ2-1	CSARDAGVSAPSGSLDEQFF	TGCAGTGCTAGAGATGCAGGCGTGTCGGCCCCAAGCGGGAGTCTCGATGAGCAGTTCTTC
TRBV7-2	-	TRBD2	TRBJ2-1	CASSKTSGRLNNEQFF	TGTGCCAGCAGTAAGACTAGCGGGAGACTAAACAATGAGCAGTTCTTC
TRBV15	-	TRBD2	TRBJ2-3	CATSRDWGAGSTDTQYF	TGTGCCACCAGCAGAGATTGGGGAGCGGGAAGCACAGATACGCAGTATTTT